This TCR beta chain was sequenced in a study of T cell repertoires in cytomegalovirus infection. Study as a whole: It was the public TCR beta signatures that indicated both CMV infection and matching HLA type. General study findings and limits: Clonotype analysis showed dominance of the ex vivo response by HLA-C-restricted CMV-specific TCR beta clonotypes. Pooled public TCR beta family frequency picked out CMV carriers with the relevant HLA.

From the reads, TCRdb called clonotypes with MiXCR, one entry per CDR3 protein. The sample has under 150,000 distinct CDR3 sequences; 7.5% to 9% are singletons. Germline values: CDR1 SGHDN, CDR2 FVKESK. The CDR3 spans 17 residues. V was clipped by 1 base and J by 6 bases; unmatched bases: 12. This clonotype came up many times. The antigen is unknown. The genes are TRBV14 and TRBJ1-5; 7 bases are shared with TRBD1. This receptor was identified in a human donor in good health (CMV status not recorded). Some clones in this sample may be carry-over from other donors' samples. Sequenced material: PBMCs. CDR3 bases: TGTGCCAGCAGCCAAGTCTTCAACAGGGGAGTAGGTCAGCCCCAGCATTTT. It yields the protein CASSQVFNRGVGQPQHF.